These T cell receptor beta chains were read from a single sample in a study of Ad26.COV2.S vaccination and SARS-CoV-2 variants. Produced via immunoSEQ multiplex PCR; TCRdb's table is partial and in-frame only. The profile shows over 400,000 clones, 90% of them singletons. The input for sequencing was peripheral blood, taken in a trial of Ad26.COV2.S vaccine versus placebo. Every receptor here comes from a person between 18 and 65 years old who received the Ad26.COV2.S COVID-19 vaccine or a placebo. Both conserved end residues are part of each CDR3. The D gene is left open where the match is weak. The size field is filled for only some rows; it gives once, few, many or a size class.

V gene,J gene,clone size,D gene,CDR3 protein,CDR3 DNA
TRBV28,TRBJ1-4,-,-,CASTPPRREEKLFF,TGTGCCAGCACCCCCCCGCGGCGGGAGGAAAAACTGTTTTTT
TRBV9,TRBJ2-2,-,TRBD2,CASSAFRGGRAGELFF,TGTGCCAGCAGCGCCTTCCGTGGCGGGAGGGCCGGGGAGCTGTTTTTT
TRBV29-1,TRBJ2-3,-,-,CSVGGGSRTDTQYF,TGCAGCGTTGGGGGTGGAAGCCGCACAGATACGCAGTATTTT
TRBV7-3,TRBJ2-3,-,TRBD2,CASSLNLAGGTQYF,TGTGCCAGCAGCTTAAACCTAGCGGGAGGGACGCAGTATTTT
TRBV12-5,TRBJ1-5,-,-,CASPPGYPQDSNQPQHF,TGTGCTAGCCCCCCTGGTTACCCACAGGATAGCAATCAGCCCCAGCATTTT
TRBV6-5,TRBJ2-2,-,-,CASSRPGQNTGELFF,TGTGCCAGCAGCAGGCCGGGACAAAACACCGGGGAGCTGTTTTTT
TRBV19,TRBJ2-1,-,-,CASSIGGLGNEQFF,TGTGCCAGTAGTATAGGGGGTCTTGGCAATGAGCAGTTCTTC
TRBV5-1,TRBJ1-2,-,TRBD1,CASSGDSSYGYTF,TGCGCCAGCAGCGGGGACAGCTCTTATGGCTACACCTTC
TRBV5-1,TRBJ2-5,-,TRBD2,CASSLGGGILKETQYF,TGCGCCAGCAGCTTGGGCGGGGGGATTTTGAAAGAGACCCAGTACTTC
TRBV6-2/TRBV6-3,TRBJ1-1,-,TRBD1,CASSYFDRGTEAFF,TGTGCCAGCAGTTATTTCGACAGGGGCACTGAAGCTTTCTTT
TRBV10-3,TRBJ1-2,-,-,CAISEYSRNYGYTF,TGTGCCATCAGTGAGTACAGCAGGAACTATGGCTACACCTTC
TRBV27,TRBJ1-2,-,-,CASSLNLLNYGYTF,TGTGCCAGCAGTTTGAACTTACTTAACTATGGCTACACCTTC
TRBV14,TRBJ1-2,-,-,CASSQGGLGYTF,TGTGCCAGCAGCCAGGGAGGATTAGGCTACACCTTC
TRBV7-9,TRBJ2-7,once,-,CASSSAGSSYEQYF,TGTGCCAGCAGCTCCGCAGGGAGCTCCTACGAGCAGTACTTC
TRBV24-1,TRBJ2-3,-,-,CATSDLRRHPGVGTDTQYF,TGTGCCACCAGTGATTTGCGCCGTCACCCGGGAGTCGGCACAGATACGCAGTATTTT
TRBV19,TRBJ1-4,-,TRBD1,CASSPGTGLDKEKLFF,TGTGCCAGTAGTCCCGGGACAGGGCTCGATAAAGAAAAACTGTTTTTT
TRBV5-8,TRBJ2-1,-,-,CASSGTESSYNEQFF,TGTGCCAGCAGCGGGACCGAAAGCTCCTACAATGAGCAGTTCTTC
TRBV3-1/TRBV3-2,TRBJ2-3,-,-,CASTNTDTQYF,TGTGCCAGCACCAACACAGATACGCAGTATTTT
TRBV3-1/TRBV3-2,TRBJ2-7,-,-,CASSPPGAGYEQYF,TGTGCCAGCAGCCCTCCGGGGGCAGGTTACGAGCAGTACTTC
TRBV7-9,TRBJ1-1,-,-,CASSPQVPEAFF,TGTGCCAGCAGCCCGCAGGTCCCCGAAGCTTTCTTT
TRBV24-1,TRBJ2-6,-,-,CATSGADRRAGANVLTF,TGTGCCACCAGTGGTGCGGACAGGAGGGCTGGGGCCAACGTCCTGACTTTC
TRBV7-2,TRBJ2-7,-,TRBD2,CASSSLAGGPWEQYF,TGTGCCAGCAGCTCCCTAGCGGGAGGGCCGTGGGAGCAGTACTTC
TRBV19,TRBJ2-1,-,-,CASSIRGAGNEQFF,TGTGCCAGTAGTATACGAGGAGCAGGCAATGAGCAGTTCTTC
TRBV5-4,TRBJ2-7,-,-,CASSLPARREQYF,TGTGCCAGCAGCTTGCCCGCTAGACGCGAGCAGTACTTC
TRBV29-1,TRBJ2-1,-,-,CSVAGPRTETNEQFF,TGCAGCGTTGCCGGACCTCGGACGGAGACAAATGAGCAGTTCTTC
TRBV6-2/TRBV6-3,TRBJ2-1,few,-,CASSSSSYNEQFF,TGTGCCAGCAGTTCTAGCTCCTACAATGAGCAGTTCTTC
TRBV14,TRBJ1-6,-,-,CASSQDFAPLHF,TGTGCCAGCAGCCAAGATTTTGCGCCCCTCCACTTT
TRBV28,TRBJ1-5,once,-,CASSLGWAGGGQPQHF,TGTGCCAGCAGTTTAGGCTGGGCTGGGGGCGGTCAGCCCCAGCATTTT
TRBV13,TRBJ2-4,-,-,CASSPSKNIQYF,TGTGCCAGCAGTCCCTCCAAAAACATTCAGTACTTC
TRBV19,TRBJ2-7,-,TRBD2,CASSRLAGDYEQYF,TGTGCCAGTTCAAGACTAGCGGGGGACTACGAGCAGTACTTC
TRBV3-1/TRBV3-2,TRBJ1-1,-,TRBD1,CASSQRGRNTEAFF,TGTGCCAGCAGCCAAAGGGGGCGTAACACTGAAGCTTTCTTT
TRBV5-6,TRBJ2-1,-,-,CASSFWTVSYNEQFF,TGTGCCAGCAGCTTTTGGACAGTCTCCTACAATGAGCAGTTCTTC
TRBV6-4,TRBJ2-1,many,TRBD2,CASSDGLAGDHNEQFF,TGTGCCAGCAGTGACGGACTAGCGGGAGACCACAATGAGCAGTTCTTC
TRBV6-2/TRBV6-3,TRBJ2-1,-,TRBD2,CASSYSQAGEGNEQFF,TGTGCCAGCAGTTACTCACAAGCGGGAGAAGGGAATGAGCAGTTCTTC
TRBV7-9,TRBJ2-7,-,-,CASTGGTVYEQYF,TGTGCCAGCACCGGCGGGACAGTCTACGAGCAGTACTTC
TRBV11-3,TRBJ2-3,once,TRBD2,CASSSGLAESTDTQYF,TGTGCCAGCAGCTCGGGACTAGCGGAGAGCACAGATACGCAGTATTTT
TRBV4-1,TRBJ2-1,-,TRBD2,CASSQESSGRIGSYNEQFF,TGCGCCAGCAGCCAAGAGTCCAGCGGGAGGATCGGCTCCTACAATGAGCAGTTCTTC
TRBV2,TRBJ1-6,-,-,CASNRDGGAPLHF,TGTGCCAGCAACAGGGACGGGGGTGCACCCCTCCACTTT
TRBV6-6,TRBJ2-1,-,TRBD2,CASRQLAGGGNEQFF,TGTGCCAGCAGACAGCTAGCGGGAGGAGGCAATGAGCAGTTCTTC
TRBV6-6,TRBJ1-6,-,TRBD1,CASSRDRGSSYNSPLHF,TGTGCCAGCAGTCGAGACAGGGGAAGCTCCTATAATTCACCCCTCCACTTT
TRBV15,TRBJ2-3,-,TRBD2,CATSRAIAGEGTDTQYF,TGTGCCACCAGCAGGGCAATAGCGGGAGAGGGCACAGATACGCAGTATTTT
TRBV12-3/TRBV12-4,TRBJ1-1,once,-,CASSSTENTEAFF,TGTGCCAGCAGTTCAACAGAGAACACTGAAGCTTTCTTT
TRBV7-2,TRBJ1-6,-,-,CASRSDQNSPLHF,TGTGCCAGCAGATCCGACCAAAATTCACCCCTCCACTTT
TRBV28,TRBJ2-1,-,TRBD2,CASSHSSGRYNEQFF,TGTGCCAGCAGTCATTCTAGCGGGCGCTACAATGAGCAGTTCTTC
TRBV5-6,TRBJ2-7,-,-,CASSLVGTHEQYF,TGTGCCAGCAGCTTGGTGGGGACCCACGAGCAGTACTTC
TRBV7-2,TRBJ2-1,-,-,CASSPRDPPNEQFF,TGTGCCAGCAGCCCCCGGGACCCTCCAAATGAGCAGTTCTTC
TRBV9,TRBJ1-6,-,-,CASSATRSSYNSPLHF,TGTGCCAGCAGCGCTACACGAAGCTCCTATAATTCACCCCTCCACTTT
TRBV9,TRBJ2-1,-,TRBD1,CASSVGQGSLNNEQFF,TGTGCCAGCAGCGTAGGACAGGGCTCGCTTAACAATGAGCAGTTCTTC
TRBV19,TRBJ1-5,few,-,CAAARGGVQPQHF,TGTGCCGCAGCCCGCGGGGGCGTTCAGCCCCAGCATTTT
TRBV25-1,TRBJ2-2,few,-,CASRAGWDTGELFF,TGTGCCAGCAGGGCAGGGTGGGACACCGGGGAGCTGTTTTTT
TRBV5-1,TRBJ2-2,-,-,CASSLEGYTGELFF,TGCGCCAGCAGCTTGGAGGGTTACACCGGGGAGCTGTTTTTT
TRBV15,TRBJ2-1,-,TRBD2,CATSKPRRASGRLDEQFF,TGTGCCACCAGCAAACCCCGTAGGGCTAGCGGGAGATTGGATGAGCAGTTCTTC
TRBV5-1,TRBJ2-1,-,-,CASSLEQSIYNEQFF,TGCGCCAGCAGCTTGGAACAGTCTATTTACAATGAGCAGTTCTTC
TRBV4-2,TRBJ2-7,-,TRBD2,CASSQGSGRAASYEQYF,TGTGCCAGCAGCCAGGGTAGCGGGAGGGCCGCTTCCTACGAGCAGTACTTC
TRBV9,TRBJ2-2,-,-,CASSAHAGTNTGELFF,TGTGCCAGCAGCGCCCATGCCGGGACTAACACCGGGGAGCTGTTTTTT
TRBV6-1,TRBJ2-2,once,-,CASSELGGTGELFF,TGTGCCAGCAGTGAGTTAGGGGGCACCGGGGAGCTGTTTTTT
TRBV5-1,TRBJ2-2,-,TRBD2,CASSFLMPGTSGRRELFF,TGCGCCAGCAGCTTCCTGATGCCCGGGACTAGCGGGAGGAGGGAGCTGTTTTTT